The 8 T cell receptor beta chains given below trace back to one sample, sequenced in a study of molecular identifiers for immune sequencing clone quantification. TCRdb itself ran the PCR reads through MiXCR, one entry per CDR3 protein. The sample gives about 510,000 distinct CDR3 sequences, around 21% of which show up once; about 0.8% is in the top ten. Sequenced: naive CD8+ T cells from blood, with Jurkat cell RNA spiked in. Noted subset: FACS-sorted CD8+CD4-CCR7+CD45RA+ naive T cells. The receptors derive from a human donor in good health. Some libraries in this study had Jurkat cell RNA spiked in.

Concerning this clonotype itself: A much bigger clone sits one base away, suggesting this may be a read error. V gene TRBV13 combines with J gene TRBJ1-6; D unclear. CDR3 length: 15 residues. CDR1 and CDR2 from the germline V gene are PRHDT and FYEKMQ (reference sequence). The CDR3 reads CACSLGPGLDSPLHF. CDR3 DNA: TGTGCCTGCAGCTTAGGACCAGGCCTGGATTCACCCCTCCACTTT.

To note about this clonotype: A much larger clone lies a single base off, so this may be a read error. This chain connects TRBV7-9 to TRBJ1-5, with 9 bases identical to TRBD1. CDR3 size: 20 residues. Germline values: CDR1 SEHNR, CDR2 FQNEAQ (reference sequence). The CDR3 DNA reads as TGTGCCAGCAGCTTCAATCCGGGACAGGGCCCTTTTTATAGCCATCAGCCCCAGCATTTT. As protein: CASSFNPGQGPFYSHQPQHF.

This clonotype was detected only once. One base away lies a much larger clone, so this may be a sequencing read error. The rearrangement joins TRBV27 to TRBJ2-2, with D possibly matching TRBD2 (5 bases). Germline lookup yields CDR1 MNHEY and CDR2 SMNVEV (reference sequence). The CDR3 is 16 amino acids. The CDR3 sequence is CASSFSGRVSTGELSF. CDR3 DNA: TGTGCCAGCAGTTTCTCTGGGCGGGTGTCGACCGGGGAGCTGTCTTTT.

This clonotype was recorded at least ten times. V usage is TRBV6-6 and J usage is TRBJ2-3, with no clear D. Germline V gene data show CDR1 as MNHNY and CDR2 as SVGAGI (reference sequence). V was clipped by 1 base and J by 2 bases, with 13 bases between them. CDR3 length equals 16 residues. CDR3 amino acids: CASSYFRTENTDTQYF. The CDR3 DNA sequence: TGTGCCAGCAGTTACTTCAGGACGGAGAACACAGATACGCAGTATTTT.

This clonotype showed up many times. V usage is TRBV12-3 or TRBV12-4 and J usage is TRBJ1-1; D gene unclear. The CDR3 has 13 residues. The germline V and J ends were trimmed by 2 bases and 8 bases, with 12 bases remaining between them. CDR3 protein: CASSLTRDPEAFF. CDR3 DNA sequence: TGTGCCAGCAGTTTAACGCGGGATCCCGAAGCTTTCTTT.

Only a few counts were recorded for this clonotype. The rearrangement joins TRBV3-1 to TRBJ2-7; D is uncertain. Per the germline V gene, CDR1 is LGHDT and CDR2 is YNNKEL (reference sequence). The CDR3 runs 16 residues. Trimming took 0 bases from V and 0 from J, leaving 12 bases between them. The DNA for the CDR3 is TGTGCCAGCAGCCAAGATACGGGCTATAGCTCCTACGAGCAGTACTTC. This translates into CASSQDTGYSSYEQYF.

This clonotype was found a few times. J is TRBJ1-5 and V is TRBV6-5; no clear D gene. This CDR3 has 14 residues. The V end lost 6 bases, the J end lost 1 base, and 10 bases lay between the germline ends. Germline lookup yields CDR1 MNHEY and CDR2 SVGAGI. Written as DNA, the CDR3 is TGTGCCAGCAGGCCGGACCGAAGCAATCAGCCCCAGCATTTT. Translation gives CASRPDRSNQPQHF.

This clonotype was observed a few times. The CDR3 coding sequence is TGTGCCAGCAGTCCGATTCGACGGAACACTGAAGCTTTCTTT. It is translated as CASSPIRRNTEAFF. The chain uses TRBV7-9 and TRBJ1-1; the D is unclear. The germline gives CDR1 SEHNR, CDR2 FQNEAQ (reference sequence). V dropped 6 bases and J dropped 1 base, with 12 bases sitting between them. The CDR3 has 14 amino acids.